This T cell receptor beta chain was observed in a study of radiotherapy plus CTLA-4 blockade in lung cancer. Study observations and caveats: Radiotherapy with ipilimumab was followed by blood expansion of tumor-derived clones.

As to this clone: No antigen is known for it.

The V gene's germline CDR1 is MGHDK and CDR2 SYGVNS. Trimming took 7 bases from V and 7 from J, leaving 14 bases between them. This CDR3 spans 12 amino acids. The repertoire was sequenced with immunoSEQ multiplex PCR; TCRdb's copy has only in-frame clones and lacks some. The table shows just under 60,000 clones, with 72% occurring only once. The TCR was taken from a human donor with non-small cell lung cancer whose response to radiotherapy plus ipilimumab could not be evaluated. Here the sequenced sample was peripheral blood, taken from a patient treated with radiotherapy plus ipilimumab. The rearrangement uses TRBV25-1 and TRBJ2-7; a weak D match, TRBD2 (7 bases). The CDR3 bases are TGTGCCAGCACTTTTAAGGGGGGGGAGCAGTACTTC. Translating it yields CASTFKGGEQYF.